This T cell receptor (beta chain) was documented in a study of breast tumors, draining lymph nodes, adjacent tissues. Study conclusions and caveats: Data only fit, rather than demonstrated, lymph node origin of most tumor T cells. Tumors had less TCR diversity than lymph nodes, more than nontumor tissue. Most tumor T cells seemingly derive from lymph node, then expand in tumor. Luminal-like breast cancer showed significantly higher tumor–nontumor repertoire similarity than basal-like.

In regard to this clonotype: Its antigen is not identified.

TCRdb reanalysed the multiplex PCR reads using MiXCR and keeps one entry per CDR3 protein. This sample carries approximately 63,000 distinct CDR3 sequences, 45% to 65% of them seen once, and the ten largest clones take roughly a fifth. Germline V gene lookup returns CDR1 SNHLY and CDR2 FYNNEI. Trimming shortened V by 6 bases and J by 7 bases, and 24 bases separated the two germline ends. CDR3 size: 17 residues. Sequenced: breast tumor tissue. The chain uses TRBV2 and TRBJ2-2; D unclear. This clonotype was obtained from a female donor with breast cancer. Some clones in this sample may be carry-over from other donors' samples. CDR3 protein: CASSPRWAEMIIGELFF. CDR3 nucleotides: TGTGCCAGCAGCCCCCGCTGGGCGGAAATGATTATCGGGGAGCTGTTTTTT.